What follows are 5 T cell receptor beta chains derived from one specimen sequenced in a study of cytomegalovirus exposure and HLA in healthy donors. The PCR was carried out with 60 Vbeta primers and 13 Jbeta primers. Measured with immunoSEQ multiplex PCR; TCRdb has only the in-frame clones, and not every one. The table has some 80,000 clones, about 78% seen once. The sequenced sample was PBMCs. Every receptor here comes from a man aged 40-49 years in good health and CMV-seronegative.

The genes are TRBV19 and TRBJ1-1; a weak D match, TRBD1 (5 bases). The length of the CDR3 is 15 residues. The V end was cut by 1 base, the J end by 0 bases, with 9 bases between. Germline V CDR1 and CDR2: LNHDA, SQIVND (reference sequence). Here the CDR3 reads CASSIVVGVNTEAFF. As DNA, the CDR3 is TGTGCCAGTAGTATAGTAGTAGGGGTGAACACTGAAGCTTTCTTT.

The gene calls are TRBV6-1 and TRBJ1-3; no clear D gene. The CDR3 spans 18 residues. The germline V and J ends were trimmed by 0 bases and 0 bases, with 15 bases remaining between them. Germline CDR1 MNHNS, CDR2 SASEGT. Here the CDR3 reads CASSEAGTRFSSGNTIYF. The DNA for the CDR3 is TGTGCCAGCAGTGAAGCCGGTACCCGCTTCTCCTCTGGAAACACCATATATTTT.

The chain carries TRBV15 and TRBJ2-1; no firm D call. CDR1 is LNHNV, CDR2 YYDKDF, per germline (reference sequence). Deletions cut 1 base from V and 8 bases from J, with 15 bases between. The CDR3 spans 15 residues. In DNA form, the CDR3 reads TGTGCCACCAGCAGAGTGACTCCCCTGGTAGATGAGCAGTTCTTC. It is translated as CATSRVTPLVDEQFF.

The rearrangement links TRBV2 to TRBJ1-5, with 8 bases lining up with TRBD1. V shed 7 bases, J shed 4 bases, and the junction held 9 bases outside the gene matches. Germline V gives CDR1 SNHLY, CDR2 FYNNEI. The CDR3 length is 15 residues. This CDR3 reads CASKTGGLSNQPQHF. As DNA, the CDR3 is TGTGCCAGCAAAACAGGGGGGTTGAGTAATCAGCCCCAGCATTTT.

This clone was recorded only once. Here the CDR3 DNA reads TGTGCCAGCAGTTACTTCCCGGGGGGTCGACCCCAGCATTTT. Amino acids: CASSYFPGGRPQHF. This chain connects TRBV6-5 to TRBJ1-5; possibly TRBD1 for D (5 bases). Trimming took 1 base from V and 10 from J, leaving 14 bases between them. Looked up from germline, CDR1 is MNHEY and CDR2 is SVGAGI. The CDR3 has 14 amino acids.